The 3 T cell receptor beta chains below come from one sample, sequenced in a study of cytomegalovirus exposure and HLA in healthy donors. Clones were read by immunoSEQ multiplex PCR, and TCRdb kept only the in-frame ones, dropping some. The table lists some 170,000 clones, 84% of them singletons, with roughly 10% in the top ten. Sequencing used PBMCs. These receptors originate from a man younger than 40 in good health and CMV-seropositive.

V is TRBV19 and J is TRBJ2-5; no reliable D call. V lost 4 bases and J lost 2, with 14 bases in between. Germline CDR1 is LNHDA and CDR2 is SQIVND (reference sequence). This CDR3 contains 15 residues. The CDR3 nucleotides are TGTGCCAGTAGTAGGTGGCAGCGCGGACAAGAGACCCAGTACTTC. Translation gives CASSRWQRGQETQYF.

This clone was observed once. CDR3 DNA: TGTGCCAGCAGCTTAAATAGCGGGGGGGTCGCGGCCGGTGAGCAGTTCTTC. Translation: CASSLNSGGVAAGEQFF. This rearrangement joins TRBV7-2 to TRBJ2-1, with 11 bases matching TRBD2. The CDR3 runs to 17 residues. Germline V CDR1 and CDR2: SGHTA, FQGNSA. Trimming cost V 2 bases and J 9 bases; bases outside gene matches: 12.

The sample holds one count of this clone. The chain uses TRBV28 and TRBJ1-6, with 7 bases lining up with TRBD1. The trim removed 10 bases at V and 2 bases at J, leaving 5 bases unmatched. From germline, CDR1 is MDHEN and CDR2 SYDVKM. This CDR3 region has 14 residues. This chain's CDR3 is CATGTDPYNSPLHF. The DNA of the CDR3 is TGTGCCACCGGGACAGATCCCTATAATTCACCCCTCCACTTT.